These 20 T cell receptor beta chains share one sample of origin, sequenced in a study of T-cell reconstitution after alpha-beta-depleted transplantation in children. For TCRbeta, the library was prepared with unique molecular identifiers. TCRdb used MiXCR to reprocess the PCR reads, holding one entry per CDR3 protein. The sample consists of 200,000 to 250,000 distinct CDR3 sequences, roughly 24% of them appearing once. The specimen comprised PBMCs, sampled before TCRalphabeta/CD19-depleted stem cell transplant. The origin of the receptors is a girl aged 2 to 10 with Fanconi anemia, due to receive a stem cell transplant.

The chain carries TRBV13 and TRBJ2-7; D is perhaps TRBD2 (6 bases). Germline V gene lookup returns CDR1 PRHDT and CDR2 FYEKMQ (reference sequence). There are 15 residues in the CDR3. V gave up 5 bases and J gave up 4 bases, with 18 bases separating them. The CDR3 region is CASSTRLGFVYEQYF. CDR3 nucleotide sequence: TGTGCCAGCAGCACAAGACTAGGTTTCGTATACGAGCAGTACTTC.

The sample holds many counts of this clonotype. This sequence joins TRBV29-1 and TRBJ2-7, with D tentatively TRBD1 (5 bases). Germline V gives CDR1 SQVTM, CDR2 ANQGSEA. CDR3 length: 12 residues. Trimming shortened V by 4 bases and J by 4 bases, and 11 bases separated the two germline ends. The CDR3: CSVGAGLYEQYF. Written as DNA, the CDR3 is TGCAGCGTTGGGGCAGGGCTATACGAGCAGTACTTC.

V is TRBV28 and J is TRBJ2-7; TRBD2 agrees at 8 bases. The junction had 10 bases not matched to a gene; V was cut back by 10 bases and J by 5 bases. The CDR3 consists of 13 residues. Germline V gene data show CDR1 as MDHEN and CDR2 as SYDVKM. CDR3 in amino acids: CAISGGGEDEQYF. Here the CDR3 DNA reads TGTGCCATATCGGGGGGGGGCGAAGACGAGCAGTACTTC.

This clonotype was seen ten or more times. This rearrangement joins TRBV7-2 to TRBJ2-5; D call uncertain. Trimming stripped 0 bases from V and 5 bases from J, with 10 bases between. The V gene's germline CDR1 is SGHTA and CDR2 FQGNSA. The CDR3 totals 14 residues. The CDR3 bases are TGTGCCAGCAGCTTAGCGTCTAGACGTGAGACCCAGTACTTC. As protein: CASSLASRRETQYF.

The J gene is TRBJ2-1, the V gene TRBV4-2, with no clear D. There are 12 residues in the CDR3. CDR1 LGHNA and CDR2 YNFKEQ come from the germline V gene. The germline V and J ends were trimmed by 4 bases and 5 bases, with 6 bases remaining between them. For the CDR3, the DNA is TGTGCCAGCAGCCCAGCTAACAATGAGCAGTTCTTC. It translates to CASSPANNEQFF.

This clonotype was seen only a few times. The chain employs TRBV18 and TRBJ1-6; tentatively, D is TRBD1 (6 bases). Germline V gene lookup returns CDR1 KGHSH and CDR2 LQKENI. V lost 3 bases and J lost 10, with 10 bases in between. The CDR3 spans 13 residues. The CDR3 region is CASSPDRNSPLHF. The CDR3 region has the DNA TGTGCCAGCTCACCCGACAGGAACTCACCCCTCCACTTT.

This clonotype came up a few times. The chain combines TRBV20-1 with TRBJ2-3, with 10 bases fitting TRBD2. There are 15 residues in the CDR3. The V segment lost 6 bases and the J segment 0 bases; nucleotides outside the gene matches: 6. Germline CDR1 DFQATT, CDR2 SNEGSKA (reference sequence). The CDR3: CSAGLAVTSTDTQYF. CDR3 DNA: TGCAGTGCCGGACTAGCGGTTACTAGCACAGATACGCAGTATTTT.

This clonotype was counted at least ten times. The junction differs from germline at one of its ends, possibly a read error. The chain recombines TRBV2 with TRBJ2-3; D call uncertain. CDR1 and CDR2 from the germline V gene are SNHLY and FYNNEI. This CDR3 region has 12 residues. The CDR3, as DNA: TGCGCCAGCAGCGTCTCCACAGATACGCAGTATTTT. Its translation is CASSVSTDTQYF.

The V gene is TRBV29-1, the J gene TRBJ2-7, with D perhaps TRBD2 (6 bases). This CDR3 region has 14 residues. Germline lookup yields CDR1 SQVTM and CDR2 ANQGSEA. Trimming took off 2 bases at V and 8 bases at J, with 19 bases between the two ends. The CDR3, as DNA: TGCAGCGTTGAAACCGGGACTCCCGCCGGAAAGCAGTACTTC. This codes for CSVETGTPAGKQYF.

The V and J genes are TRBV10-3 and TRBJ1-1, with 8 bases fitting TRBD1. After removal of 2 bases from V and 0 bases from J, the junction contained 8 bases not matched to a gene. The CDR3 runs 17 residues. The germline CDR1 and CDR2 sequences are ENHRY and SYGVKD. CDR3 sequence (DNA): TGTGCCATCAGTGAGAGGCAGGGGGCGGGTATGAACACTGAAGCTTTCTTT. This translates into CAISERQGAGMNTEAFF.

This clonotype was seen many times. CDR3 bases: TGTGCCAGCAGTCAGAGCGGGTCCCTCTACGAGCAGTACTTC. Translated, it gives CASSQSGSLYEQYF. The chain links TRBV12-3 or TRBV12-4 to TRBJ2-7, with D possibly matching TRBD2 (6 bases). V was shortened by 5 bases and J by 3 bases, with 14 bases between the two germline ends. The CDR3 is 14 amino acids.

This clonotype was detected many times. The chain combines TRBV20-1 with TRBJ2-3; D gene unclear. With 6 bases removed from V and 6 bases from J, the gap between germline ends came to 13 bases. Germline CDR1 is DFQATT and CDR2 is SNEGSKA (reference sequence). The CDR3 totals 12 residues. The CDR3 here is CSAYRPRDTQYF. CDR3 sequence (DNA): TGCAGTGCCTACCGACCCAGGGATACGCAGTATTTT.

This clonotype has ten or more counts. The V call is TRBV29-1, the J call TRBJ2-3; possible D gene TRBD1, 6 bases. The CDR3 spans 12 residues. Germline V gene data show CDR1 as SQVTM and CDR2 as ANQGSEA. V lost 4 bases to trimming and J lost 5 bases, with 10 bases between them. CDR3 sequence: CSVVRGIDTQYF. The CDR3, as DNA: TGCAGCGTTGTTAGGGGGATAGATACGCAGTATTTT.

There are many counts of this clonotype. The chain combines TRBV21-1 with TRBJ1-5. TRBV21-1 is assigned pseudogene status. The CDR3 consists of 16 residues. The CDR3 DNA reads as TGTGCCAGCAGCAAATTCCCCCAGGGAGGGGCTCAGCCCCAGCATTTT. This encodes CASSKFPQGGAQPQHF.

In its sample, this clonotype was seen many times. The genes are TRBV20-1 and TRBJ2-7; D call uncertain. CDR3 length: 13 residues. CDR1 is DFQATT and CDR2 is SNEGSKA in the germline V gene (reference sequence). V lost 6 bases and J lost 2, with 14 bases in between. The CDR3 DNA reads TGCAGTGCCCCCGGCCAGGCTACCTACGAGCAGTACTTC. Encoded protein: CSAPGQATYEQYF.

This clonotype was picked up many times. The rearrangement joins TRBV20-1 to TRBJ2-5; unclear D gene. The CDR3 covers 12 residues. V dropped 5 bases and J dropped 7 bases, with 14 bases sitting between them. From germline, CDR1 is DFQATT and CDR2 SNEGSKA (reference sequence). The CDR3 nucleotides are TGCAGTGCTCGTAGTACCTCCAGGACCCAGTACTTC. This sequence encodes CSARSTSRTQYF.

This clonotype was counted between two and nine times. The chain joins TRBV20-1 to TRBJ2-7, with D perhaps TRBD1 (5 bases). The germline V gene has CDR1 DFQATT and CDR2 SNEGSKA (reference sequence). Between the trimmed V and J ends, which lost 6 bases and 4 bases, there was a span of 22 bases. The CDR3 extends over 15 amino acids. The CDR3 sequence is CSATILVGRAYEQYF. The CDR3 bases are TGCAGTGCCACTATCCTCGTTGGCAGGGCATACGAGCAGTACTTC.

In its sample, this clonotype was seen once. The J gene is TRBJ2-1, the V gene TRBV5-1; 9 nucleotides line up with TRBD2. The CDR3 loop spans 17 amino acids. CDR1 SGHRS and CDR2 YFSETQ come from the germline V gene. Trimming cost V 4 bases and J 2 bases; bases outside gene matches: 10. CDR3 sequence reads: CASSPFPLAGTYNEQFF. In nucleotides, the CDR3 is TGCGCCAGCAGCCCATTTCCTCTAGCGGGAACCTACAATGAGCAGTTCTTC.

This chain uses TRBV4-2 with TRBJ2-6; D unclear. V shed 4 bases and J shed 4 bases, with 11 bases lying between them. The CDR3 is 15 amino acids. CDR1 is LGHNA, CDR2 YNFKEQ, per germline. In DNA form, the CDR3 reads TGTGCCAGCAGCCCACCAGTCCCCGGGGCCAACGTCCTGACTTTC. Translated, it gives CASSPPVPGANVLTF.

This clonotype has just a few counts. This rearrangement joins TRBV28 to TRBJ2-7, with 8 bases identical to TRBD1. The V segment lost 6 bases and the J segment 0 bases; nucleotides outside the gene matches: 7. CDR1 is MDHEN and CDR2 is SYDVKM in the germline V gene. This CDR3 contains 15 residues. The CDR3: CASRWTGWNSYEQYF. The CDR3 DNA reads TGTGCCAGCAGGTGGACAGGGTGGAACTCCTACGAGCAGTACTTC.